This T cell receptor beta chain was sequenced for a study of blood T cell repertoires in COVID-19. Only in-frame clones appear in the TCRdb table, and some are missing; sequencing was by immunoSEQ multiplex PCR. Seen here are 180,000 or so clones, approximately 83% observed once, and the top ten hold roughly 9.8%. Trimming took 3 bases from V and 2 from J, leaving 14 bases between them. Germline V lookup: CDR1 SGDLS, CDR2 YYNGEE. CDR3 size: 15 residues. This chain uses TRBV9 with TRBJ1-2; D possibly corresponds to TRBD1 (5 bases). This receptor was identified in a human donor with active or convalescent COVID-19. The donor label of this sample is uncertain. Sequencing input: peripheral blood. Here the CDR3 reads CASSARGALNYGYTF. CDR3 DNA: TGTGCCAGCAGCGCCCGCGGGGCTCTAAACTATGGCTACACCTTC.